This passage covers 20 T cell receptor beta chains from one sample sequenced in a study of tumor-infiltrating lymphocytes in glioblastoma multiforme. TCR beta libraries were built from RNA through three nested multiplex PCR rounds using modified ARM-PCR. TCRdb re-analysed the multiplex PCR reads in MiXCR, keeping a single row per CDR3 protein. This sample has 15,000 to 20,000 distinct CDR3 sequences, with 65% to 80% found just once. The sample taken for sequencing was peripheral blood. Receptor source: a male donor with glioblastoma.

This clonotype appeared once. In DNA form, the CDR3 reads TGCAGTGCAGGATTAATGGGACTAGTGCTCAATGAGCAGTTCTTC. As protein: CSAGLMGLVLNEQFF. The chain links TRBV20-1 to TRBJ2-1; 8 positions agree with TRBD2. The CDR3 runs 15 residues. Germline CDR1 is DFQATT and CDR2 is SNEGSKA (reference sequence). V lost 6 bases, J lost 6 bases, and 13 bases stayed unmatched.

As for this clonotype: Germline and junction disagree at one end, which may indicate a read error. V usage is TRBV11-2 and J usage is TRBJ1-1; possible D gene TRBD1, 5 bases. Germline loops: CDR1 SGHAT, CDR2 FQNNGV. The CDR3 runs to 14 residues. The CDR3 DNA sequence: TGTGCCAGCAGCTTAGGTGGACATAGGGGCCTACCGATCTTT. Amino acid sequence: CASSLGGHRGLPIF. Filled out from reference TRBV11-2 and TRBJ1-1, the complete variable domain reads EAGVAQSPRYKIIEKRQSVAFWCNPISGHATLYWYQQILGQGPKLLIQFQNNGVVDDSQLPKDRFSAERLKGVDSTLKIQPAKLEDSAVYLCASSLGGHRGLPIFGQGTRLTVV.

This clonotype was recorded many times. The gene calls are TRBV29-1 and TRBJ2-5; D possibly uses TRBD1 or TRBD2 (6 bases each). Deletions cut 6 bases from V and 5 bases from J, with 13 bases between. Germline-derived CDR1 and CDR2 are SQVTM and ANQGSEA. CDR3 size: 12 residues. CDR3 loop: CSVGRGHETQYF. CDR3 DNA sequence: TGCAGCGTGGGCCGGGGGCACGAGACCCAGTACTTC.

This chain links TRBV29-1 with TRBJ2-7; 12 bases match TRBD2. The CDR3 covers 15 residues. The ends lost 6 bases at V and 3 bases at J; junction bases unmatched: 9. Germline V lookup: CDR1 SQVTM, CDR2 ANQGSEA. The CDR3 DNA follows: TGCAGCGTCTCCGGACTAGCGGGGAGCCTCTACGAGCAGTACTTC. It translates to CSVSGLAGSLYEQYF.

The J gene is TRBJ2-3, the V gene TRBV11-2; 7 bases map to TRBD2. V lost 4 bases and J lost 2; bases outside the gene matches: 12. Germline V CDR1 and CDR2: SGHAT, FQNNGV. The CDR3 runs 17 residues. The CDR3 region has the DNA TGTGCCAGCAGCTCCTTAGGGAGGGAATCACACACAGATACGCAGTATTTT. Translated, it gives CASSSLGRESHTDTQYF.

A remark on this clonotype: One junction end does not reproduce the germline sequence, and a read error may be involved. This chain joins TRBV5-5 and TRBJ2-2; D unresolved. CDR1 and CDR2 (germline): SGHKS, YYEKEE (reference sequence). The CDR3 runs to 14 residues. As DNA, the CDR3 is TGTTCCAGCAGCCTGGCGTCAGATTCCGGGGAGCTGTTTTTT. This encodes CSSSLASDSGELFF.

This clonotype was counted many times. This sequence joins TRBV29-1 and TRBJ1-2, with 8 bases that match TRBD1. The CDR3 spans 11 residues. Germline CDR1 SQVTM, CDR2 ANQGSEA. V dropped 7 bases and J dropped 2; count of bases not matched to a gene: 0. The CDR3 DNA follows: TGCAGCGGGACAGGGAACTATGGCTACACCTTC. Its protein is CSGTGNYGYTF.

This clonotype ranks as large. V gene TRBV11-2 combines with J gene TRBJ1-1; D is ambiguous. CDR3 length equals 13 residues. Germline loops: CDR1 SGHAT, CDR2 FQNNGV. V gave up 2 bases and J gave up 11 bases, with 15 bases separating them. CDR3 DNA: TGTGCCAGCAGCTTAAGTGGAGTTGATCGGGCTTTCTTT. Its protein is CASSLSGVDRAFF.

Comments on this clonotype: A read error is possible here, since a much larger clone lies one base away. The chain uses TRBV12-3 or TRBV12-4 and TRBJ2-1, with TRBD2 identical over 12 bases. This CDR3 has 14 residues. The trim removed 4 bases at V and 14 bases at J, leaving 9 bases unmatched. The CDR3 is CASSSSSGRADKFF. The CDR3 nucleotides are TGTGCCAGCAGTTCATCTAGCGGGAGGGCTGATAAGTTCTTC.

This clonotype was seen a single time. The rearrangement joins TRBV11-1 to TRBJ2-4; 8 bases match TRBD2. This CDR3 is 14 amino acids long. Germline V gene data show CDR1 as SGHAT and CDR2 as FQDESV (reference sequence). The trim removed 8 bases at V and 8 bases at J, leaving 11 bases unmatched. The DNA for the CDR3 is TGTGCCAGCGATAACAGCGGGGGAGGGGACATTCAGTACTTC. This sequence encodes CASDNSGGGDIQYF.

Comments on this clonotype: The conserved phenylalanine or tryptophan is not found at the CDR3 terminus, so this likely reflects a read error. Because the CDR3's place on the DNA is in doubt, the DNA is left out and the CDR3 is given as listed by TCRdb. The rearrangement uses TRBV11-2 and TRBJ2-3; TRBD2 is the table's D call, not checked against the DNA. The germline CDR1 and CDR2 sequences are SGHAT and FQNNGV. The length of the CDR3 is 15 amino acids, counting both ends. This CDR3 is CASSPLLQWADTRYS.

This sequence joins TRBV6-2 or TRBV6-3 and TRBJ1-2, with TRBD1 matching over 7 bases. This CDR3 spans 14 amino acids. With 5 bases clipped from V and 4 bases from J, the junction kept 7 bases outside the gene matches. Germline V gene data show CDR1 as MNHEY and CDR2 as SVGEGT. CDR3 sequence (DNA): TGTGCCAGCAGTCAGGGACAGCGATTCTATGGCTACACCTTC. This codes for CASSQGQRFYGYTF.

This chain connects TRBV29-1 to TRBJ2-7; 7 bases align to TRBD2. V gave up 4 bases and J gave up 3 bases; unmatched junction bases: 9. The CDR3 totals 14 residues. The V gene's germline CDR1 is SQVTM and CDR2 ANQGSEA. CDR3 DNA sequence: TGCAGCGTTGGGGGGGGACGGATAGTCTACGAGCAGTACTTC. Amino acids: CSVGGGRIVYEQYF.

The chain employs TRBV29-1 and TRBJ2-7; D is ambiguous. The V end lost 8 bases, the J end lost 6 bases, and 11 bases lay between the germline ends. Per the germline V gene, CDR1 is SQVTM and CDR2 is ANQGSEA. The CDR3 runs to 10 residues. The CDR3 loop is CSFGTGEQYF. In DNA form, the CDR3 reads TGCAGCTTTGGTACGGGCGAGCAGTACTTC.

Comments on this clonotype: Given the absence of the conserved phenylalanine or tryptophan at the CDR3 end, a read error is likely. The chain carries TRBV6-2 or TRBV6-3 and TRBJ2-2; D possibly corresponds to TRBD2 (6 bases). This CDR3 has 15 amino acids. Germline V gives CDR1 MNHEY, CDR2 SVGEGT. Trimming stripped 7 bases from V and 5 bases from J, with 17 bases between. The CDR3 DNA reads TGTGCCAGCACCACGGGGCTTAGCGGAACCGGGGAGCTGTTTTAT. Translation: CASTTGLSGTGELFY.

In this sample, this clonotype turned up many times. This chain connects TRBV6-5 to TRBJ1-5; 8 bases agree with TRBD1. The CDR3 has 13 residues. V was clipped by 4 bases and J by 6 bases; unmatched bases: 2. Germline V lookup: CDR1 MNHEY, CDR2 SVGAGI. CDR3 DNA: TGTGCCAGCAGTTCAGGGGGCCCTCAGCCCCAGCATTTT. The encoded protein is CASSSGGPQPQHF.

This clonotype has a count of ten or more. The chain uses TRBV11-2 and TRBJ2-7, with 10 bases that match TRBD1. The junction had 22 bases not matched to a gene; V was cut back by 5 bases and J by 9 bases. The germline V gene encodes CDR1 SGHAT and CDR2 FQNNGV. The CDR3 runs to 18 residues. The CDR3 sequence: CASSTLQLTGGPIRGQYF. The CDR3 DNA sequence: TGTGCCAGCAGCACTCTTCAACTGACAGGGGGCCCTATACGGGGGCAGTACTTC.

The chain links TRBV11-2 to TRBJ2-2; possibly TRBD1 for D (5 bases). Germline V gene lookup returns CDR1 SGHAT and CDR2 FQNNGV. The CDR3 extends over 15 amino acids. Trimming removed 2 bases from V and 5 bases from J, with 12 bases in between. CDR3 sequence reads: CASSLIQVQTGELFF. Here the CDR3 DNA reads TGTGCCAGCAGCTTAATACAGGTGCAGACCGGGGAGCTGTTTTTT.

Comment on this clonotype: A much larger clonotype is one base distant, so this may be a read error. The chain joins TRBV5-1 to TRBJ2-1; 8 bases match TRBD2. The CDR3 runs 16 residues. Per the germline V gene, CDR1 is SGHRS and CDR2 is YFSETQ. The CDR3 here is CASSLRLAYSYNEHFF. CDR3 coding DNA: TGCGCCAGCAGTCTTAGACTAGCGTACTCCTACAATGAGCATTTCTTC.

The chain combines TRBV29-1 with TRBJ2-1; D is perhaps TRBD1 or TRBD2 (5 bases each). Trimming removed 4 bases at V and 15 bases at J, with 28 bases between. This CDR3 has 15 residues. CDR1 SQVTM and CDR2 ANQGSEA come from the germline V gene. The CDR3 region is CSVGDIGTGGDRGFF. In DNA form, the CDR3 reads TGCAGCGTTGGAGATATTGGTACAGGTGGCGATCGGGGGTTCTTC.